These 27 T cell receptor beta chains came from one sample sequenced in a study of response to subunit inactivated influenza vaccine (dated by TCRdb to 2016 to 2018). The time point label of this sample denotes: 45 days after influenza vaccine administration. Libraries were made using RT-PCR. Sequencing was performed on an Illumina HiSeq 2500. TCRdb redid the processing of the public reads, applying fastp at Q25 and MiXCR, and retained in-frame beta chains. One record per CDR3 amino acid sequence lists the most common genes and DNA. The table for this sample lists under 500,000 distinct CDR3 sequences; roughly 9.8% of them were counted only once. Roughly 12% of the sample is held by the ten biggest clonotypes. Material: PBMCs from blood, obtained more than 35 days after vaccination. These receptors all come from a man in his fifties who received an inactivated influenza vaccine. Donor details come from another sample of the same person, matched by shared clones.

This clonotype was picked up a small number of times. The CDR3 coding sequence is TGCAGTGCTAGGGACCCCCGAGGGTTCTACGAGCAGTACTTC. Amino acids: CSARDPRGFYEQYF. The chain combines TRBV20-1 with TRBJ2-7; the D gene is possibly TRBD2 (5 bases). Germline CDR1 and CDR2: DFQATT and SNEGSKA (reference sequence). This CDR3 spans 14 amino acids. V was shortened by 3 bases and J by 3 bases, with 15 bases between the two germline ends.

There are a few counts of this clonotype. This sequence joins TRBV9 and TRBJ1-2; maybe TRBD1 (6 bases). Per the germline V gene, CDR1 is SGDLS and CDR2 is YYNGEE. This CDR3 is built from 14 residues. Trimming stripped 3 bases from V and 3 bases from J, with 12 bases between. DNA of the CDR3: TGTGCCAGCAGCGGAGGGGGTACTGACTATGGCTACACCTTC. Translation: CASSGGGTDYGYTF.

The chain is built from TRBV12-3 or TRBV12-4 and TRBJ2-1; D uncertain. Deletions cut 8 bases from V and 3 bases from J, with 5 bases between. CDR3 length: 11 residues. Here the CDR3 reads CASLLYNEQFF. CDR3 in DNA: TGTGCCAGCCTTCTCTACAATGAGCAGTTCTTC.

This clonotype was seen at least ten times. The chain combines TRBV5-1 with TRBJ1-1; no reliable D call. V gave up 5 bases and J gave up 7 bases, with 18 bases separating them. The germline V gene encodes CDR1 SGHRS and CDR2 YFSETQ. The CDR3 is 14 residues long. For the CDR3, the DNA is TGCGCCAGCAGGCGGGAACCAGGATTTCTTGAAGCTTTCTTT. Its protein product is CASRREPGFLEAFF. Complete variable domain (other parts from reference TRBV5-1 and TRBJ1-1): KAGVTQTPRYLIKTRGQQVTLSCSPISGHRSVSWYQQTPGQGLQFLFEYFSETQRNKGNFPGRFSGRQFSNSRSEMNVSTLELGDSALYLCASRREPGFLEAFFGQGTRLTVV.

This clonotype has a handful of counts. The V call is TRBV27, the J call TRBJ1-1; D not certain. V was shortened by 3 bases and J by 0 bases, with 5 bases between the two germline ends. Germline V gene data show CDR1 as MNHEY and CDR2 as SMNVEV (reference sequence). This CDR3 region has 13 residues. The CDR3 DNA reads TGTGCCAGCAGTTTCACCCTGAACACTGAAGCTTTCTTT. Translating it yields CASSFTLNTEAFF.

The V call is TRBV20-1, the J call TRBJ2-5; D perhaps matches TRBD2 (5 bases). V was cut by 1 base and J by 4 bases, with 7 bases left in between. Germline lookup yields CDR1 DFQATT and CDR2 SNEGSKA (reference sequence). This CDR3 is built from 12 residues. CDR3 in DNA: TGCAGTGCTAGAGTCGCGGGAGAGACCCAGTACTTC. Translation gives CSARVAGETQYF.

The rearrangement uses TRBV12-3 or TRBV12-4 and TRBJ1-2; possible D gene TRBD1, 5 bases. The CDR3 totals 12 residues. Trimming took 6 bases from V and 5 from J, leaving 10 bases between them. Written as DNA, the CDR3 is TGTGCCAGCAGGGACATGATTTATGGCTACACCTTC. This encodes CASRDMIYGYTF.

This clonotype turned up a few times. The J gene is TRBJ1-4, the V gene TRBV5-6; possible D gene TRBD1, 6 bases. The CDR3 loop spans 16 amino acids. The V end lost 3 bases, the J end lost 8 bases, and 20 bases lay between the germline ends. Germline-derived CDR1 and CDR2 are SGHDT and YYEEEE. CDR3 sequence reads: CASSYRQDLIWEKLFF. The CDR3 DNA reads as TGTGCCAGCAGCTACCGACAGGATCTAATTTGGGAAAAACTGTTTTTT. The whole variable domain, filled in from reference TRBV5-6 and TRBJ1-4, reads DAGVTQSPTHLIKTRGQQVTLRCSPKSGHDTVSWYQQALGQGPQFIFQYYEEEERQRGNFPDRFSGHQFPNYSSELNVNALLLGDSALYLCASSYRQDLIWEKLFFGSGTQLSVL.

The gene calls are TRBV15 and TRBJ2-7, with 10 bases fitting TRBD1. V dropped 0 bases and J dropped 3; count of bases not matched to a gene: 5. The CDR3 has 16 residues. CDR1 LNHNV and CDR2 YYDKDF come from the germline V gene (reference sequence). This CDR3 is CATSRENRDRGYEQYF. The CDR3, as DNA: TGTGCCACCAGCAGAGAAAACCGGGACAGGGGCTACGAGCAGTACTTC.

The genes are TRBV5-1 and TRBJ1-5; TRBD1 might be the D (6 bases). This CDR3 is built from 15 residues. In germline, CDR1 is SGHRS, CDR2 YFSETQ. The V and J ends lost 1 base and 4 bases respectively, with 12 bases between them. The CDR3 loop is CASSLTGQSNQPQHF. CDR3 DNA sequence: TGCGCCAGCAGCTTGACAGGACAGTCAAATCAGCCCCAGCATTTT.

This clonotype has more than one count but fewer than ten. The chain recombines TRBV7-8 with TRBJ2-7; D unresolved. Germline V gene lookup returns CDR1 SGHVS and CDR2 FQNEAQ. This CDR3 is built from 12 residues. V was cut by 5 bases and J by 5 bases, with 10 bases left in between. This chain's CDR3 is CASSPNMDEQYF. In nucleotides, the CDR3 is TGTGCCAGCAGCCCGAATATGGACGAGCAGTACTTC.

About this clonotype itself: A much larger clone lies one base from this, so it may be a read error. J is TRBJ2-1 and V is TRBV5-1; D is unclear. The V gene's germline CDR1 is SGHRS and CDR2 YFSETQ. The CDR3 totals 14 residues. V lost 4 bases, J lost 5 bases, and 13 bases lay in between. The chain's CDR3 is CASSQVLYHNEQFF. The CDR3 DNA is TGCGCCAGCAGCCAAGTTTTGTACCACAATGAGCAGTTCTTC.

Regarding this clonotype: A read error is possible here, since a much larger clone lies one base away. The chain links TRBV7-2 to TRBJ2-3; 8 nucleotides match TRBD2. CDR1 is SGHTA, CDR2 FQGNSA, per germline. The CDR3 sequence is 16 residues long. CDR3 DNA sequence: TGTGCCAGCAGCTCCTCCAGCGGGGGCTCTCCCGATACGCAGGATTTT. Amino acid sequence: CASSSSSGGSPDTQDF.

The gene calls are TRBV24-1 and TRBJ1-1; no firm D call. The V end was cut by 5 bases, the J end by 4 bases, with 16 bases between. Germline lookup yields CDR1 KGHDR and CDR2 SFDVKD. This CDR3 has 15 amino acids. CDR3 coding DNA: TGTGCCACCAGTGGTAATAGCCCTTGGGGCACTGAAGCTTTCTTT. Protein product: CATSGNSPWGTEAFF.

The CDR3 sequence: CASSGTSGSPGELFF. The CDR3 DNA is TGTGCCAGCAGTGGGACTAGCGGGAGCCCCGGGGAGCTGTTTTTT. The chain carries TRBV6-1 and TRBJ2-2; TRBD2 aligns across 13 bases. Germline loops: CDR1 MNHNS, CDR2 SASEGT. V lost 4 bases to trimming and J lost 6 bases; unmatched junction nucleotides: 2. The CDR3 runs 15 residues.

V gene TRBV7-6 combines with J gene TRBJ2-1, with D unresolved. The CDR3 has 13 amino acids. Germline loops: CDR1 SGHVS, CDR2 FNYEAQ. Trimming removed 4 bases at V and 1 base at J, with 5 bases between. The DNA for the CDR3 is TGTGCCAGCAGCTCGGGTTCCTACAATGAGCAGTTCTTC. This translates into CASSSGSYNEQFF.

The chain employs TRBV7-2 and TRBJ2-2, with 7 bases identical to TRBD1. V lost 3 bases to trimming and J lost 3 bases; unmatched junction nucleotides: 4. The CDR3 length is 15 residues. Looked up from germline, CDR1 is SGHTA and CDR2 is FQGNSA. The CDR3 DNA reads TGTGCCAGCAGCTTTAGGGGGCTTGACACCGGGGAGCTGTTTTTT. It encodes CASSFRGLDTGELFF. Looking up the rest from reference TRBV7-2 and TRBJ2-2 gives the full variable domain: GAGVSQSPSNKVTEKGKDVELRCDPISGHTALYWYRQSLGQGLEFLIYFQGNSAPDKSGLPSDRFSAERTGGSVSTLTIQRTQQEDSAVYLCASSFRGLDTGELFFGEGSRLTVL.

This clonotype has a count of ten or more. The chain joins TRBV20-1 to TRBJ1-5; tentative D call: TRBD1 (5 bases). Germline CDR1 DFQATT, CDR2 SNEGSKA (reference sequence). Trimming removed 2 bases at V and 2 bases at J, with 13 bases between. This CDR3 contains 15 residues. This CDR3 is CSARSGGFGNQPQHF. CDR3 DNA sequence: TGCAGTGCTAGATCGGGGGGATTTGGCAATCAGCCCCAGCATTTT.

A few counts support this clonotype. The rearrangement joins TRBV29-1 to TRBJ2-1; perhaps TRBD2 as D (6 bases). The CDR3 is 14 residues long. Between the trimmed V and J ends, which lost 7 bases and 6 bases, there was a span of 19 bases. CDR1 is SQVTM, CDR2 ANQGSEA, per germline. The CDR3, as DNA: TGCAGCGGGGCACGAGGGGCGGGGTTCAATGAGCAGTTCTTC. Its translation is CSGARGAGFNEQFF.

The chain combines TRBV30 with TRBJ2-7, with D tentatively TRBD2 (7 bases). The CDR3 runs to 14 residues. Germline V gene sequence: CDR1 GTSNPN, CDR2 SVGIG (reference sequence). Trimming left V 3 bases short and J 2 bases short, with 14 bases between. The CDR3 DNA reads TGTGCCTGGAGGGTCGAGGGGGGGGCCTACGAGCAGTACTTC. Translating gives CAWRVEGGAYEQYF.

This clonotype was found a few times. The V and J genes are TRBV7-8 and TRBJ1-5, with D tentatively TRBD1 (5 bases). V lost 5 bases and J 3 bases, leaving 11 bases between the germline ends. This CDR3 is built from 14 residues. Germline assignment: CDR1 SGHVS and CDR2 FQNEAQ. In nucleotides, the CDR3 is TGTGCCAGCAGCCGAGACAGCCTCAATCAGCCCCAGCATTTT. Amino acids: CASSRDSLNQPQHF.

The rearrangement uses TRBV13 and TRBJ2-1; 8 nucleotides line up with TRBD1. J gave up 5 bases and V 0 bases, and 6 bases lay outside the gene matches. The CDR3 has 16 residues. Germline values: CDR1 PRHDT, CDR2 FYEKMQ (reference sequence). The CDR3 bases are TGTGCCAGCAGCTTAGGTCAGGGGGCTATCAACAATGAGCAGTTCTTC. It specifies CASSLGQGAINNEQFF.

Only a few counts were recorded for this clonotype. The chain is built from TRBV7-8 and TRBJ2-1, with 12 bases fitting TRBD2. This CDR3 region has 17 residues. J lost 5 bases, V lost 3 bases, and 8 bases had no gene match. Germline V gene data show CDR1 as SGHVS and CDR2 as FQNEAQ. CDR3 amino acids: CASSFVLTSGRHNEQFF. CDR3 DNA: TGTGCCAGCAGCTTTGTTCTTACTAGCGGGAGGCACAATGAGCAGTTCTTC. Variable domain in full (rest from reference TRBV7-8 and TRBJ2-1): GAGVSQSPRYKVAKRGQDVALRCDPISGHVSLFWYQQALGQGPEFLTYFQNEAQLDKSGLPSDRFFAERPEGSVSTLKIQRTQQEDSAVYLCASSFVLTSGRHNEQFFGPGTRLTVL.

For this clonotype: A much bigger clone sits one base away, suggesting this may be a read error. This chain connects TRBV29-1 to TRBJ2-1; possible D gene TRBD1, 5 bases. Germline V lookup: CDR1 SQVTM, CDR2 ANQGSEA. The CDR3 contains 10 residues. The V and J ends lost 8 bases and 8 bases respectively, with 10 bases between them. The CDR3 DNA is TGCAGCACTGGACATGATGAGCAGTTCTTC. It specifies CSTGHDEQFF.

This clonotype was seen many times. The chain links TRBV12-3 or TRBV12-4 to TRBJ1-5, with a tentative D call TRBD1 (5 bases). There are 15 residues in the CDR3. V gave up 5 bases and J gave up 4 bases, with 15 bases separating them. The CDR3 loop reads CASSPRGDRNQPQHF. The CDR3 coding sequence is TGTGCCAGCAGTCCAAGGGGTGACAGAAATCAGCCCCAGCATTTT.

The chain carries TRBV7-9 and TRBJ2-1; D remains ambiguous. Between the trimmed V and J ends, which lost 1 base and 0 bases, there was a span of 4 bases. The CDR3 has 14 residues. Per the germline V gene, CDR1 is SEHNR and CDR2 is FQNEAQ (reference sequence). For the CDR3, the DNA is TGTGCCAGCAGCTTAGAGATCTCCTACAATGAGCAGTTCTTC. Protein: CASSLEISYNEQFF. The whole variable domain, filled in from reference TRBV7-9 and TRBJ2-1, reads DTGVSQNPRHKITKRGQNVTFRCDPISEHNRLYWYRQTLGQGPEFLTYFQNEAQLEKSRLLSDRFSAERPKGSFSTLEIQRTEQGDSAMYLCASSLEISYNEQFFGPGTRLTVL.

This chain joins TRBV28 and TRBJ2-1, with D perhaps matching TRBD2 (5 bases). The CDR3 runs 12 residues. V dropped 8 bases and J dropped 2 bases, with 7 bases sitting between them. Germline V gives CDR1 MDHEN, CDR2 SYDVKM. CDR3 loop: CASERPYNEQFF. CDR3 nucleotides: TGTGCCAGCGAGCGGCCCTACAATGAGCAGTTCTTC. The full variable domain, rest sourced from reference TRBV28 and TRBJ2-1, is DVKVTQSSRYLVKRTGEKVFLECVQDMDHENMFWYRQDPGLGLRLIYFSYDVKMKEKGDIPEGYSVSREKKERFSLILESASTNQTSMYLCASERPYNEQFFGPGTRLTVL.